The sequence of this T cell receptor (beta chain) was determined in a study of T cell responses to AZD1222 COVID-19 vaccine. The study's findings and limits: Reportedly, nearly half the spike-specific TCRs target unmutated variant regions. Spike-specific TCR depth and breadth grew after two AZD1222 doses.

As regards this clone: Its cognate antigen is unknown.

TCRdb's copy holds only in-frame clones and misses some; the assay was immunoSEQ multiplex PCR. The table lists about 140,000 clones, roughly 90% of them singletons. CDR3 size: 17 residues. The sample here was peripheral blood, taken on day 0 of AZD1222 vaccination. The sequence derives from an adult in good health. The chain combines TRBV21-1 with TRBJ1-6. TRBV21-1 is marked as a pseudogene. The CDR3 region has the DNA TGTGCCAGCAGCTTTCGGAGGATCGGTGAATGGTATTCACCCCTCCACTTT. This codes for CASSFRRIGEWYSPLHF.